Each of the 9 T cell receptor beta chains below was sequenced from the same sample in a study of blood T cell repertoires in COVID-19. Profiled with immunoSEQ multiplex PCR; TCRdb holds only in-frame clones, not every one. The table has around 250,000 clones, approximately 86% seen once. Sequenced input: peripheral blood. The receptors here all came from a woman under 30 with acute or convalescent COVID-19.

This clone was observed once. This chain connects TRBV2 to TRBJ1-1; 8 bases fit TRBD1. The V and J ends lost 3 bases and 5 bases, in that order; junction bases with no gene match: 5. This CDR3 is built from 14 residues. The germline gives CDR1 SNHLY, CDR2 FYNNEI. This chain's CDR3 is CASSDRGHGTEAFF. In nucleotides, the CDR3 is TGTGCCAGCAGTGACAGGGGGCATGGGACTGAAGCTTTCTTT.

The chain carries TRBV29-1 and TRBJ1-2; no clear D gene. The CDR3 covers 14 residues. V lost 5 bases and J 4 bases, leaving 17 bases between the germline ends. CDR1 is SQVTM and CDR2 is ANQGSEA in the germline V gene. CDR3 in DNA: TGCAGCGTTCCCCGCGGAGAGTCTTTCTATGGCTACACCTTC. Translation gives CSVPRGESFYGYTF.

The chain links TRBV15 to TRBJ2-4; D is unclear. This CDR3 spans 16 amino acids. Per germline, CDR1 LNHNV and CDR2 YYDKDF (reference sequence). Trimming took 2 bases from V and 0 from J, leaving 11 bases between them. The CDR3 is CATSRPLVGAKNIQYF. The CDR3 nucleotides read TGTGCCACCAGCAGACCCCTAGTCGGAGCCAAAAACATTCAGTACTTC.

This clone has a handful of counts. The gene calls are TRBV6-5 and TRBJ2-3; TRBD1 might be the D (5 bases). V dropped 9 bases and J dropped 0 bases, with 7 bases sitting between them. The CDR3 is 12 residues long. The germline CDR1 and CDR2 sequences are MNHEY and SVGAGI. CDR3 coding DNA: TGTGCCAGTTCAGGGAGCACAGATACGCAGTATTTT. Protein sequence: CASSGSTDTQYF.

This clone was seen more than once but under ten times. V and J are TRBV7-2 and TRBJ2-3, with 7 bases lining up with TRBD2. The CDR3 totals 13 residues. Germline CDR1 and CDR2: SGHTA and FQGNSA. J was trimmed by 3 bases and V by 4 bases; bases with no gene match: 1. The CDR3 bases are TGTGCCAGCAGCTGGGGGGGGACAGATACGCAGTATTTT. Translated, it gives CASSWGGTDTQYF.

A single count supports this clone. The chain combines TRBV7-2 with TRBJ2-7; 8 nucleotides align to TRBD1. This CDR3 is built from 14 residues. Trimming at V came to 5 bases and at J to 3 bases, leaving 6 bases not matched to a gene. Germline V lookup: CDR1 SGHTA, CDR2 FQGNSA. The CDR3 loop is CASSTRDRSYEQYF. In DNA form, the CDR3 reads TGTGCCAGCAGCACCAGGGACAGGAGCTACGAGCAGTACTTC.

The chain links TRBV19 to TRBJ1-1; tentatively, D is TRBD1 (5 bases). Trimming pared 5 bases from V and 5 bases from J, leaving 15 bases between. Germline V lookup: CDR1 LNHDA, CDR2 SQIVND (reference sequence). This CDR3 contains 14 residues. The CDR3 loop is CASSAHRFLTEAFF. CDR3 sequence (DNA): TGTGCCAGTAGTGCGCACAGGTTTTTGACTGAAGCTTTCTTT.

This clone was observed a few times. This chain uses TRBV3-1 (or the pseudogene TRBV3-2) with TRBJ2-3; 8 nucleotides agree with TRBD1. Unmatched junction bases numbered 2, after V lost 2 bases and J lost 4 bases. The CDR3 runs to 14 residues. Germline CDR1 is LGHDT and CDR2 is YNNKEL (reference sequence). In nucleotides, the CDR3 is TGTGCCAGCAGCCAACAGACAGGGGCAGATACGCAGTATTTT. Protein sequence: CASSQQTGADTQYF.

This clone was seen more than once but under ten times. The rearrangement uses TRBV27 and TRBJ2-3, with D unclear. CDR3 size: 15 residues. Trimming shortened V by 7 bases and J by 4 bases, and 18 bases separated the two germline ends. CDR1 MNHEY and CDR2 SMNVEV come from the germline V gene (reference sequence). The chain's CDR3 is CASKSPVLPSDTQYF. The CDR3 DNA follows: TGTGCCAGCAAGTCCCCGGTCCTACCGTCAGATACGCAGTATTTT.